The rows below give T cell receptor beta chains drawn from one sample of a study of T cell repertoires in cytomegalovirus infection. A single record per CDR3 protein comes from TCRdb applying MiXCR to the reads. This sample yields about a million distinct CDR3 sequences, of which less than 35% are seen a single time; about an eighth belongs to the top ten. The antigens of these receptors remain unknown. The input for sequencing was cultured CD8+ T cells from PBMCs, taken from culture after CMV antigen stimulation. Every receptor here comes from a human donor in good health (CMV status not recorded). Some clones in this sample may be carry-over from other donors' samples. Each CDR3 is given with its conserved first and last residue. The D gene is left open where the match is weak. Clone size, where shown, is once, few, many, or a class for clones that have expanded.

j_call: TRBJ1-1; clone_size: .; d_call: .; v_call: TRBV5-6; cdr3_aa: CASSLQRMNTEAFF; cdr3_nt: TGTGCCAGCAGCTTGCAGAGAATGAACACTGAAGCTTTCTTT
j_call: TRBJ1-1; clone_size: .; d_call: .; v_call: TRBV7-6; cdr3_aa: CASSRTEVTEAFF; cdr3_nt: TGTGCCAGCAGCCGGACAGAGGTCACTGAAGCTTTCTTT
j_call: TRBJ1-2; clone_size: many; d_call: .; v_call: TRBV28; cdr3_aa: CASSLITGGNYGYTF; cdr3_nt: TGTGCCAGCAGTCTGATCACAGGAGGTAACTATGGCTACACCTTC
j_call: TRBJ2-2; clone_size: .; d_call: .; v_call: TRBV9; cdr3_aa: CASSVAFTGELFF; cdr3_nt: TGTGCCAGCAGCGTAGCCTTTACCGGGGAGCTGTTTTTT
j_call: TRBJ2-3; clone_size: few; d_call: .; v_call: TRBV4-1; cdr3_aa: CASSQLNGGVSTDTQYF; cdr3_nt: TGCGCCAGCAGCCAACTCAACGGGGGCGTAAGCACAGATACGCAGTATTTT
j_call: TRBJ2-1; clone_size: few; d_call: TRBD1; v_call: TRBV19; cdr3_aa: CASSETGSPYNEQFF; cdr3_nt: TGTGCCAGTAGTGAGACAGGGTCCCCCTACAATGAGCAGTTCTTC
j_call: TRBJ1-1; clone_size: few; d_call: .; v_call: TRBV6-5; cdr3_aa: CASSYSVRTEAFF; cdr3_nt: TGTGCCAGCAGTTATTCCGTTCGGACTGAAGCTTTCTTT
j_call: TRBJ1-3; clone_size: few; d_call: .; v_call: TRBV5-4; cdr3_aa: CASSLVGGLGNTIYF; cdr3_nt: TGTGCCAGCAGCTTGGTGGGGGGGCTTGGAAACACCATATATTTT
j_call: TRBJ1-3; clone_size: .; d_call: TRBD1; v_call: TRBV7-9; cdr3_aa: CASTPRGFSGNTIYF; cdr3_nt: TGTGCCAGCACCCCCAGGGGGTTCTCTGGAAACACCATATATTTT
j_call: TRBJ1-2; clone_size: few; d_call: TRBD1; v_call: TRBV27; cdr3_aa: CASSDRGAKLYGYTF; cdr3_nt: TGTGCCAGCAGCGACAGGGGGGCAAAGTTGTATGGCTACACCTTC
j_call: TRBJ2-1; clone_size: .; d_call: TRBD1; v_call: TRBV15; cdr3_aa: CATAGTGGYNEQFF; cdr3_nt: TGTGCCACGGCCGGGACAGGGGGCTACAATGAGCAGTTCTTC
j_call: TRBJ2-3; clone_size: once; d_call: .; v_call: TRBV13; cdr3_aa: CASSSQSLFGTDTQYF; cdr3_nt: TGTGCCAGCAGCTCGCAGAGTCTTTTTGGCACAGATACGCAGTATTTT
j_call: TRBJ1-5; clone_size: .; d_call: .; v_call: TRBV6-2/TRBV6-3; cdr3_aa: CASSYPRGSNQPQHF; cdr3_nt: TGTGCCAGCAGTTACCCCAGAGGGAGCAATCAGCCCCAGCATTTT
j_call: TRBJ1-4; clone_size: .; d_call: .; v_call: TRBV28; cdr3_aa: CASSLLQGLDEKLFF; cdr3_nt: TGTGCCAGCAGTTTATTGCAGGGGCTTGATGAAAAACTGTTTTTT
j_call: TRBJ2-2; clone_size: .; d_call: TRBD2; v_call: TRBV7-6; cdr3_aa: CASSSGTSGALNTGELFF; cdr3_nt: TGTGCCAGCAGCTCCGGGACTAGCGGGGCTCTAAACACCGGGGAGCTGTTTTTT
j_call: TRBJ2-5; clone_size: .; d_call: .; v_call: TRBV28; cdr3_aa: CASSPVEAQGLQETQYF; cdr3_nt: TGTGCCAGCAGCCCGGTAGAGGCGCAAGGGCTTCAAGAGACCCAGTACTTC
j_call: TRBJ1-2; clone_size: .; d_call: TRBD1; v_call: TRBV28; cdr3_aa: CASSGQAYGYTF; cdr3_nt: TGTGCCAGCAGCGGACAGGCCTATGGCTACACCTTC
j_call: TRBJ1-1; clone_size: .; d_call: .; v_call: TRBV19; cdr3_aa: CASSIYSRTEAFF; cdr3_nt: TGTGCCAGTAGTATTTACAGCCGGACTGAAGCTTTCTTT
j_call: TRBJ2-7; clone_size: .; d_call: .; v_call: TRBV4-1; cdr3_aa: CASSHDPGARTYEQYF; cdr3_nt: TGCGCCAGCAGCCACGACCCAGGGGCCCGAACCTACGAGCAGTACTTC
j_call: TRBJ2-7; clone_size: .; d_call: .; v_call: TRBV2; cdr3_aa: CASSGWGRSSYEQYF; cdr3_nt: TGTGCCAGCAGTGGGTGGGGGAGGAGCTCCTACGAGCAGTACTTC
j_call: TRBJ1-5; clone_size: few; d_call: .; v_call: TRBV20-1; cdr3_aa: CSARTSLRTVYSNQPQHF; cdr3_nt: TGCAGTGCTAGAACGAGTTTAAGGACAGTTTATAGCAATCAGCCCCAGCATTTT
j_call: TRBJ2-2; clone_size: .; d_call: .; v_call: TRBV5-4; cdr3_aa: CASSLSWGSTGELFF; cdr3_nt: TGTGCCAGCAGCTTGTCCTGGGGGTCTACCGGGGAGCTGTTTTTT
j_call: TRBJ2-7; clone_size: few; d_call: .; v_call: TRBV2; cdr3_aa: CASHSGPYEQYF; cdr3_nt: TGTGCCAGCCACTCTGGACCCTACGAGCAGTACTTC
j_call: TRBJ1-6; clone_size: .; d_call: .; v_call: TRBV7-6; cdr3_aa: CASRVGNSPLHF; cdr3_nt: TGTGCCAGCAGGGTGGGAAATTCACCCCTCCACTTT
j_call: TRBJ1-6; clone_size: few; d_call: .; v_call: TRBV12-3/TRBV12-4; cdr3_aa: CASRNNSPLHF; cdr3_nt: TGTGCCAGCAGGAACAATTCACCCCTCCACTTT
j_call: TRBJ1-1; clone_size: many; d_call: .; v_call: TRBV7-8; cdr3_aa: CASSLSRAGELPFTEAFF; cdr3_nt: TGTGCCAGCAGCTTATCCCGCGCAGGGGAGCTCCCTTTCACTGAAGCTTTCTTT
j_call: TRBJ2-7; clone_size: .; d_call: .; v_call: TRBV7-9; cdr3_aa: CASSSQGADYEQYF; cdr3_nt: TGTGCCAGCAGCTCCCAAGGGGCGGACTACGAGCAGTACTTC
j_call: TRBJ2-3; clone_size: few; d_call: .; v_call: TRBV6-2/TRBV6-3; cdr3_aa: CASRRPGDTDTQYF; cdr3_nt: TGTGCCAGCAGACGCCCCGGGGACACAGATACGCAGTATTTT
j_call: TRBJ2-7; clone_size: few; d_call: TRBD2; v_call: TRBV6-2/TRBV6-3; cdr3_aa: CASKPDGGSYEQYF; cdr3_nt: TGTGCCAGCAAGCCCGACGGGGGGTCCTACGAGCAGTACTTC
j_call: TRBJ1-2; clone_size: .; d_call: .; v_call: TRBV6-6; cdr3_aa: CASSADLPLTNYGYTF; cdr3_nt: TGTGCCAGCAGTGCGGACCTTCCGTTAACCAACTATGGCTACACCTTC
j_call: TRBJ2-1; clone_size: few; d_call: TRBD2; v_call: TRBV10-3; cdr3_aa: CAISESATSGGVNEQFF; cdr3_nt: TGTGCCATCAGTGAGTCGGCGACTAGCGGGGGGGTGAATGAGCAGTTCTTC
j_call: TRBJ2-3; clone_size: .; d_call: TRBD1; v_call: TRBV4-1; cdr3_aa: CASSVTGGASDTQYF; cdr3_nt: TGCGCCAGCAGCGTTACAGGGGGCGCTTCAGATACGCAGTATTTT
j_call: TRBJ2-2; clone_size: .; d_call: .; v_call: TRBV25-1; cdr3_aa: CASSDHHRNTGELFF; cdr3_nt: TGTGCCAGCAGTGACCACCACCGAAACACCGGGGAGCTGTTTTTT
j_call: TRBJ2-5; clone_size: many; d_call: .; v_call: TRBV27; cdr3_aa: CASSVVGQETQYF; cdr3_nt: TGTGCCAGCAGCGTAGTGGGTCAAGAGACCCAGTACTTC
j_call: TRBJ2-1; clone_size: many; d_call: .; v_call: TRBV7-2; cdr3_aa: CASSSGQIYNEQFF; cdr3_nt: TGTGCCAGCAGCTCCGGACAGATCTACAATGAGCAGTTCTTC
j_call: TRBJ2-1; clone_size: few; d_call: .; v_call: TRBV19; cdr3_aa: CASSMGGHSSSYNEQFF; cdr3_nt: TGTGCCAGTAGTATGGGGGGACACTCCAGCTCCTACAATGAGCAGTTCTTC
j_call: TRBJ2-5; clone_size: .; d_call: .; v_call: TRBV5-6; cdr3_aa: CASSHRGPGPRETQYF; cdr3_nt: TGTGCCAGCAGCCACCGAGGACCCGGTCCCCGGGAGACCCAGTACTTC
j_call: TRBJ2-3; clone_size: .; d_call: .; v_call: TRBV29-1; cdr3_aa: CSVVSPGTDTQYF; cdr3_nt: TGCAGCGTTGTTAGCCCGGGCACAGATACGCAGTATTTT
j_call: TRBJ1-5; clone_size: .; d_call: .; v_call: TRBV20-1; cdr3_aa: CSASLLDEYSNQPQHF; cdr3_nt: TGCAGTGCTAGTCTTTTGGATGAATATAGCAATCAGCCCCAGCATTTT
j_call: TRBJ1-5; clone_size: many; d_call: .; v_call: TRBV9; cdr3_aa: CASSVDGANQPQHF; cdr3_nt: TGTGCCAGCAGCGTAGACGGGGCGAATCAGCCCCAGCATTTT
j_call: TRBJ1-2; clone_size: .; d_call: .; v_call: TRBV7-9; cdr3_aa: CASMGLQGINYGYTF; cdr3_nt: TGTGCCAGCATGGGACTTCAGGGGATTAACTATGGCTACACCTTC
j_call: TRBJ2-3; clone_size: .; d_call: .; v_call: TRBV6-1; cdr3_aa: CASSEALGDADTQYF; cdr3_nt: TGTGCCAGCAGTGAAGCGCTCGGGGACGCAGATACGCAGTATTTT
j_call: TRBJ1-4; clone_size: .; d_call: .; v_call: TRBV27; cdr3_aa: CASSSGVGNEKLFF; cdr3_nt: TGTGCCAGCAGTTCGGGGGTTGGAAATGAAAAACTGTTTTTT
j_call: TRBJ2-7; clone_size: many; d_call: .; v_call: TRBV7-2; cdr3_aa: CASSNTYEQYF; cdr3_nt: TGTGCCAGCAGCAACACCTACGAGCAGTACTTC
j_call: TRBJ2-1; clone_size: few; d_call: .; v_call: TRBV7-6; cdr3_aa: CASSSLGGPYGDNEQFF; cdr3_nt: TGTGCCAGCAGCTCGTTGGGGGGCCCGTACGGGGACAATGAGCAGTTCTTC
j_call: TRBJ1-3; clone_size: many; d_call: .; v_call: TRBV7-2; cdr3_aa: CASSLGGLLYAGNTIYF; cdr3_nt: TGTGCCAGCAGCTTAGGGGGGTTACTCTATGCTGGAAACACCATATATTTT
j_call: TRBJ2-7; clone_size: few; d_call: .; v_call: TRBV5-5; cdr3_aa: CASSLGTLAGDEQYF; cdr3_nt: TGTGCCAGCAGCTTGGGGACACTCGCCGGGGACGAGCAGTACTTC
j_call: TRBJ2-1; clone_size: .; d_call: .; v_call: TRBV3-1; cdr3_aa: CASSQDSSDEQFF; cdr3_nt: TGTGCCAGCAGCCAAGATTCGAGTGACGAGCAGTTCTTC
j_call: TRBJ1-6; clone_size: few; d_call: .; v_call: TRBV4-1; cdr3_aa: CASSQEQGYSPLHF; cdr3_nt: TGCGCCAGCAGCCAAGAGCAGGGCTATTCACCCCTCCACTTT
j_call: TRBJ2-3; clone_size: .; d_call: .; v_call: TRBV7-9; cdr3_aa: CASSLAVLRGGDTDTQYF; cdr3_nt: TGTGCCAGCAGCTTAGCGGTCCTGAGAGGGGGGGACACAGATACGCAGTATTTT
j_call: TRBJ1-1; clone_size: .; d_call: TRBD1; v_call: TRBV6-5; cdr3_aa: CASSFFRGTEAFF; cdr3_nt: TGTGCCAGCAGTTTCTTCAGGGGGACTGAAGCTTTCTTT
j_call: TRBJ1-1; clone_size: few; d_call: .; v_call: TRBV12-3/TRBV12-4; cdr3_aa: CASSLVGGLAEAFF; cdr3_nt: TGTGCCAGCAGTTTAGTCGGGGGGTTGGCTGAAGCTTTCTTT
j_call: TRBJ1-2; clone_size: many; d_call: TRBD1; v_call: TRBV7-9; cdr3_aa: CASSLFAGGEEFHTF; cdr3_nt: TGTGCCAGCAGCTTATTTGCAGGGGGCGAAGAGTTTCACACCTTC
j_call: TRBJ2-7; clone_size: many; d_call: .; v_call: TRBV7-2; cdr3_aa: CASSLGPLEQYF; cdr3_nt: TGTGCCAGCAGCTTAGGACCCCTTGAGCAGTACTTC
j_call: TRBJ2-1; clone_size: few; d_call: TRBD2; v_call: TRBV7-6; cdr3_aa: CASSLTSGGGNEQFF; cdr3_nt: TGTGCTAGCAGCCTTACGAGCGGGGGGGGAAATGAGCAGTTCTTC
j_call: TRBJ1-2; clone_size: many; d_call: .; v_call: TRBV7-9; cdr3_aa: CASKGQSFYGYTF; cdr3_nt: TGTGCCAGCAAGGGGCAGTCATTCTATGGCTACACCTTC
j_call: TRBJ1-5; clone_size: .; d_call: TRBD1; v_call: TRBV10-3; cdr3_aa: CAIRPGQGSNQPQHF; cdr3_nt: TGTGCCATCAGGCCGGGACAGGGTAGCAATCAGCCCCAGCATTTT
j_call: TRBJ2-3; clone_size: few; d_call: TRBD2; v_call: TRBV7-3; cdr3_aa: CASSPYRGVAGGTDTQYF; cdr3_nt: TGTGCCAGCAGCCCCTATCGGGGGGTAGCGGGGGGGACAGATACGCAGTATTTT
j_call: TRBJ2-3; clone_size: .; d_call: .; v_call: TRBV27; cdr3_aa: CASSLAFRTDTQYF; cdr3_nt: TGTGCCAGCAGTTTAGCTTTCCGTACAGATACGCAGTATTTT